The T cell receptor beta chain under discussion was sequenced for a study of blood T cell repertoires in COVID-19. Study-wide context: Sites across the United States, Italy and Spain contributed samples from acute and convalescent COVID-19. T cells, B-cell-depleted T cells, or PBMCs provided the cDNA or gDNA that served as material.

Measured with immunoSEQ multiplex PCR; TCRdb has only the in-frame clones, and not every one. This sample has some 220,000 clones, with more than 75% found just once. Losses at the gene ends were 7 bases for V and 0 bases for J; bases not matched to a gene: 5. The CDR3 has 14 amino acids. Germline CDR1 is SNHLY and CDR2 is FYNNEI. The receptor comes from a woman aged 70-85 years with COVID-19, enrolled during active disease. Sequencing input: peripheral blood. The genes are TRBV2 and TRBJ2-7; 8 bases agree with TRBD1. CDR3 region: CASIQGALSYEQYF. CDR3 DNA: TGTGCCAGCATCCAGGGGGCCCTCTCCTACGAGCAGTACTTC.